A single sample gave rise to the 28 T cell receptor beta chains below, sequenced in a study of T cell repertoires in cytomegalovirus infection. TCRdb redid the calling of the reads with MiXCR, one entry per CDR3 protein. Here the sample spans approximately 120,000 distinct CDR3 sequences, approximately 30% being singletons. Antigens of these TCRs are unknown. Here the sequenced sample was CD8+ T cells from cultured PBMCs, taken from culture after CMV antigen stimulation. These TCRs come from a human donor in good health (CMV status not recorded). Some clones in this sample may be carry-over from other donors' samples.

Ten or more counts support this clonotype. This chain links TRBV7-2 with TRBJ2-7; D unclear. This CDR3 is 14 amino acids long. V lost 3 bases, J lost 2 bases, and 11 bases lay in between. Looked up from germline, CDR1 is SGHTA and CDR2 is FQGNSA. CDR3 residues: CASSLVGSPYEQYF. CDR3 coding DNA: TGTGCCAGCAGCTTGGTAGGGTCCCCCTACGAGCAGTACTTC.

In this sample, this clonotype turned up once. The chain carries TRBV7-9 and TRBJ1-4; no reliable D call. Germline CDR1 SEHNR, CDR2 FQNEAQ (reference sequence). The CDR3 is made up of 14 amino acids. V lost 5 bases, J lost 5 bases, and 12 bases lay in between. The CDR3 nucleotides read TGTGCCAGCAGCGGCGCTAGGACCAATGAAAAACTGTTTTTT. Translating it yields CASSGARTNEKLFF.

There are many counts of this clonotype. The CDR3 nucleotides read TGTGCCAGCAGCTATTTAGCGGGGGCGATATACAATGAGCAGTTCTTC. Encoded protein: CASSYLAGAIYNEQFF. The chain joins TRBV7-2 to TRBJ2-1, with 9 bases fitting TRBD2. The trim removed 4 bases at V and 4 bases at J, leaving 8 bases unmatched. Per germline, CDR1 SGHTA and CDR2 FQGNSA. This CDR3 spans 16 amino acids.

The V and J genes are TRBV20-1 and TRBJ1-6, with 7 bases aligning to TRBD1. Germline loops: CDR1 DFQATT, CDR2 SNEGSKA (reference sequence). Trimming at V came to 6 bases and at J to 6 bases, leaving 20 bases not matched to a gene. This CDR3 spans 18 amino acids. CDR3 sequence: CSAVTGTAPKGPNSPLHF. In DNA, the CDR3 is TGCAGTGCCGTCACCGGGACAGCTCCCAAGGGGCCTAATTCACCCCTCCACTTT.

This clonotype showed up just a few times. This chain joins TRBV28 and TRBJ1-2; TRBD1 might be the D (6 bases). Trimming took off 6 bases at V and 3 bases at J, with 17 bases between the two ends. The germline V gene has CDR1 MDHEN and CDR2 SYDVKM. This CDR3 has 15 amino acids. Here the CDR3 DNA reads TGTGCCAGCAGCTCTACAGGGAGCGTCTACTATGGCTACACCTTC. Amino acid sequence: CASSSTGSVYYGYTF.

This clonotype was seen only a few times. The genes are TRBV19 and TRBJ2-7; D is uncertain. Germline V CDR1 and CDR2: LNHDA, SQIVND (reference sequence). The V end lost 9 bases, the J end lost 5 bases, and 20 bases lay between the germline ends. This CDR3 is built from 14 residues. The CDR3 loop reads CARAAVPTPNEQYF. CDR3 DNA sequence: TGTGCCAGGGCTGCGGTACCAACTCCTAACGAGCAGTACTTC.

The V call is TRBV7-6, the J call TRBJ2-7; 10 bases agree with TRBD1. The J segment lost 4 bases and the V segment lost 4 bases, leaving 10 bases of the junction unmatched. Germline CDR1 and CDR2: SGHVS and FNYEAQ. CDR3 length: 16 amino acids. The CDR3, as DNA: TGTGCCAGCAGCTCGAGGTTGGGGGACAGGGGTTACGAGCAGTACTTC. It specifies CASSSRLGDRGYEQYF.

The chain has TRBV15 and TRBJ1-1, with D tentatively TRBD1 (6 bases). The CDR3 spans 16 residues. Germline CDR1 reads LNHNV; CDR2 reads YYDKDF (reference sequence). The V gene lost 4 bases and the J gene lost 2 bases, with 17 bases spanning the gap. Written as DNA, the CDR3 is TGTGCCACCAGCACCCCCCCAGGGGACTCCAACACTGAAGCTTTCTTT. This encodes CATSTPPGDSNTEAFF.

This clonotype was observed a few times. V and J are TRBV5-4 and TRBJ2-3; D is unresolved. Germline V gene sequence: CDR1 SGHNT, CDR2 YYREEE (reference sequence). CDR3 length: 12 amino acids. The V end was cut by 4 bases, the J end by 10 bases, with 13 bases between. The CDR3 coding sequence is TGTGCCAGCAGCAATGGGATGAAGGCGCAGTATTTT. This encodes CASSNGMKAQYF.

This chain joins TRBV6-4 and TRBJ2-3, with a possible D match to TRBD1 (6 bases). This CDR3 has 15 amino acids. Germline values: CDR1 MRHNA, CDR2 SNTAGT. V was cut by 5 bases and J by 2 bases, with 14 bases left in between. CDR3 in DNA: TGTGCCAGCAGTTCCGGGACAACCTACACAGATACGCAGTATTTT. The encoded protein is CASSSGTTYTDTQYF.

The chain has TRBV7-2 and TRBJ1-1; no reliable D call. Trimming took off 2 bases at V and 7 bases at J, with 11 bases between the two ends. The germline CDR1 and CDR2 sequences are SGHTA and FQGNSA. The CDR3 length is 13 residues. Written as DNA, the CDR3 is TGTGCCAGCAGCTTATTCAGTATTAATGAAGCTTTCTTT. This encodes CASSLFSINEAFF.

This clonotype was detected only a few times. The chain is built from TRBV20-1 and TRBJ2-7; D possibly corresponds to TRBD1 (5 bases). The germline V gene encodes CDR1 DFQATT and CDR2 SNEGSKA (reference sequence). V lost 0 bases and J 3 bases, leaving 18 bases between the germline ends. This CDR3 is built from 16 residues. The CDR3 coding sequence is TGCAGTGCTAGAGACAAAAGCAGGGCGTCCTACTACGAGCAGTACTTC. It translates to CSARDKSRASYYEQYF.

The chain carries TRBV7-9 and TRBJ2-2, with 7 nucleotides matching TRBD1. The ends lost 6 bases at V and 1 base at J; junction bases unmatched: 11. Germline CDR1 reads SEHNR; CDR2 reads FQNEAQ (reference sequence). The CDR3 totals 17 residues. The CDR3 bases are TGTGCCAGCAGGTCGTATACCGGGACAGAGAACACCGGGGAGCTGTTTTTT. This gives the protein CASRSYTGTENTGELFF.

This clonotype was observed at least ten times. The V gene is TRBV7-9, the J gene TRBJ2-1; a possible D gene is TRBD2 (5 bases). In germline, CDR1 is SEHNR, CDR2 FQNEAQ (reference sequence). V lost 5 bases and J 7 bases, leaving 9 bases between the germline ends. The CDR3 contains 12 residues. CDR3 sequence: CASSRGENEQFF. The CDR3 DNA reads as TGTGCCAGCAGCCGTGGGGAGAATGAGCAGTTCTTC. Combining the CDR3 with reference TRBV7-9 and TRBJ2-1 gives the whole variable domain DTGVSQNPRHKITKRGQNVTFRCDPISEHNRLYWYRQTLGQGPEFLTYFQNEAQLEKSRLLSDRFSAERPKGSFSTLEIQRTEQGDSAMYLCASSRGENEQFFGPGTRLTVL.

This clonotype was found many times. This chain connects TRBV5-8 to TRBJ2-5, with 13 bases matching TRBD2. The V gene's germline CDR1 is SGHTS and CDR2 YDEGEE. J lost 4 bases, V lost 4 bases, and 4 bases had no gene match. This CDR3 comprises 15 residues. CDR3 protein: CASSPLAGGRETQYF. As DNA, the CDR3 is TGTGCCAGCAGCCCACTAGCGGGGGGGCGAGAGACCCAGTACTTC.

This clonotype was recorded many times. This rearrangement joins TRBV7-2 to TRBJ2-5; D is undetermined. Germline CDR1 and CDR2: SGHTA and FQGNSA. Trimming pared 1 base from V and 5 bases from J, leaving 20 bases between. There are 17 residues in the CDR3. The CDR3 nucleotides are TGTGCCAGCAGCTTAGACCCCCCGGCCCAGATGTGGGAGACCCAGTACTTC. Translated, it gives CASSLDPPAQMWETQYF.

CDR3 protein: CASSIDSTVGITYNSPLHF. CDR3 coding DNA: TGTGCCAGTAGTATAGACTCGACAGTGGGTATCACCTATAATTCACCCCTCCACTTT. The chain combines TRBV19 with TRBJ1-6, with a possible D match to TRBD1 (5 bases). V was cut by 0 bases and J by 2 bases, with 17 bases left in between. Germline V lookup: CDR1 LNHDA, CDR2 SQIVND (reference sequence). The length of the CDR3 is 19 residues.

This clonotype came up many times. This rearrangement joins TRBV20-1 to TRBJ2-7; TRBD1 agrees at 7 bases. The CDR3 is 18 residues long. Germline CDR1 is DFQATT and CDR2 is SNEGSKA (reference sequence). Trimming cost V 6 bases and J 0 bases; bases outside gene matches: 20. The CDR3 region has the DNA TGCAGTGCCCTACTCGGGACAGCCTCTAGGGGTAGCTCCTACGAGCAGTACTTC. Protein: CSALLGTASRGSSYEQYF.

This chain connects TRBV19 to TRBJ1-4; 8 bases match TRBD1. The CDR3 is 15 residues long. Germline V gives CDR1 LNHDA, CDR2 SQIVND (reference sequence). The ends lost 5 bases at V and 6 bases at J; junction bases unmatched: 8. The CDR3 DNA is TGTGCCAGTAGTTTCCAGGGGGCTGTATATGAAAAACTGTTTTTT. It encodes CASSFQGAVYEKLFF. The full variable domain, with the rest looked up from reference TRBV19 and TRBJ1-4, is DGGITQSPKYLFRKEGQNVTLSCEQNLNHDAMYWYRQDPGQGLRLIYYSQIVNDFQKGDIAEGYSVSREKKESFPLTVTSAQKNPTAFYLCASSFQGAVYEKLFFGSGTQLSVL.

This clonotype came up a few times. The V gene is TRBV10-3, the J gene TRBJ2-7; the D gene is possibly TRBD1 (6 bases). CDR1 is ENHRY, CDR2 SYGVKD, per germline. This CDR3 spans 13 amino acids. Between the trimmed V and J ends, which lost 3 bases and 3 bases, there was a span of 9 bases. CDR3 DNA sequence: TGTGCCATCAGTGATGACAGGCTCTACGAGCAGTACTTC. This translates into CAISDDRLYEQYF.

This clonotype has ten or more counts. The J gene is TRBJ1-2, the V gene TRBV6-1; TRBD1 matches at 9 bases. Germline V CDR1 and CDR2: MNHNS, SASEGT. With 6 bases clipped from V and 8 bases from J, the junction kept 7 bases outside the gene matches. The CDR3 has 13 residues. For the CDR3, the DNA is TGTGCCAGCAGAGCCGGGACAGGGAGAGGCTACACCTTC. It encodes CASRAGTGRGYTF.

V usage is TRBV6-2 or TRBV6-3 and J usage is TRBJ2-1; D may correspond to TRBD1 or TRBD2 (5 bases each). From germline, CDR1 is MNHEY and CDR2 SVGEGT. The CDR3 covers 16 residues. V lost 5 bases and J lost 5, with 19 bases in between. Here the CDR3 reads CASSRTLGTRNNEQFF. CDR3 coding DNA: TGTGCCAGCAGTCGCACTCTCGGGACCCGAAACAATGAGCAGTTCTTC.

This clonotype was picked up a small number of times. The gene calls are TRBV6-2 or TRBV6-3 and TRBJ2-7; 7 nucleotides align to TRBD1. The germline V gene encodes CDR1 MNHEY and CDR2 SVGEGT. The CDR3 loop spans 15 amino acids. With V trimmed by 5 bases and J by 2 bases, 9 bases remained unmatched. In nucleotides, the CDR3 is TGTGCCAGCAGTAGTAGAGATGACAGGGCCTACGAGCAGTACTTC. It specifies CASSSRDDRAYEQYF.

The chain is built from TRBV7-9 and TRBJ1-1; 12 bases are shared with TRBD1. V lost 5 bases to trimming and J lost 1 base; unmatched junction nucleotides: 11. Germline values: CDR1 SEHNR, CDR2 FQNEAQ (reference sequence). The CDR3 has 18 amino acids. CDR3 region: CASSATGQGAMGNTEAFF. CDR3 DNA sequence: TGTGCCAGCAGCGCCACGGGACAGGGGGCAATGGGGAACACTGAAGCTTTCTTT.

This sequence joins TRBV7-2 and TRBJ1-4; D remains unclear. This CDR3 comprises 13 residues. CDR1 and CDR2 (germline): SGHTA, FQGNSA. V was shortened by 1 base and J by 3 bases, with 3 bases between the two germline ends. CDR3 in amino acids: CASSLGANEKLFF. CDR3 DNA sequence: TGTGCCAGCAGCTTAGGGGCTAATGAAAAACTGTTTTTT.

The chain employs TRBV7-9 and TRBJ2-7; D remains unclear. From germline, CDR1 is SEHNR and CDR2 FQNEAQ (reference sequence). The CDR3 is made up of 13 amino acids. The V end lost 5 bases, the J end lost 3 bases, and 11 bases lay between the germline ends. CDR3 nucleotides: TGTGCCAGCAGCACGAACAGTTACTACGAGCAGTACTTC. This encodes CASSTNSYYEQYF.

This clonotype has at least ten counts. The CDR3 coding sequence is TGTGCCAGCAGTGGGCGGGGTAGCGGTGGCCGTGATACGCAGTATTTT. Its protein product is CASSGRGSGGRDTQYF. This chain uses TRBV12-3 or TRBV12-4 with TRBJ2-3; D is possibly TRBD2 (6 bases). Trimming removed 5 bases from V and 6 bases from J, with 21 bases in between. The CDR3 has 16 residues.

The rearrangement joins TRBV4-1 to TRBJ2-7; tentatively, D is TRBD1 (5 bases). Germline lookup yields CDR1 MGHRA and CDR2 YSYEKL. This CDR3 comprises 15 residues. Trimming shortened V by 3 bases and J by 0 bases, and 12 bases separated the two germline ends. CDR3 sequence: CASSQIETVSYEQYF. The CDR3 bases are TGCGCCAGCAGCCAGATAGAGACAGTCTCCTACGAGCAGTACTTC.